A single sample is the source of the 18 T cell receptor beta chains below, sequenced in a study of OX40 agonist ivuxolimab in advanced cancers. Profiling relied on immunoSEQ multiplex PCR, and the TCRdb table lists in-frame clones only, not all of them. Seen here are 60,000 to 75,000 clones, 85% to 90% observed once, and the top ten hold 6% to 7.5%. The material was CD4+ or CD8+ T cells sorted from blood, obtained in a trial of the OX40 agonist ivuxolimab. These receptors originate from an adult with an advanced solid tumor such as melanoma, head and neck, liver or kidney cancer.

The chain links TRBV29-1 to TRBJ1-1; no reliable D call. From germline, CDR1 is SQVTM and CDR2 ANQGSEA. Trimming stripped 3 bases from V and 4 bases from J, with 12 bases between. The CDR3 runs to 13 residues. CDR3 loop: CSVEYTGGTEAFF. Written as DNA, the CDR3 is TGCAGCGTTGAGTACACGGGAGGCACTGAAGCTTTCTTT.

The chain links TRBV11-2 to TRBJ2-1, with D hard to call. Germline values: CDR1 SGHAT, CDR2 FQNNGV. Trimming left V 8 bases short and J 5 bases short, with 13 bases between. The CDR3 runs to 13 residues. CDR3 in DNA: TGTGCCAGCGAAAGTGGTTCCCACAATGAGCAGTTCTTC. This gives the protein CASESGSHNEQFF.

The gene calls are TRBV7-3 and TRBJ1-1; tentative D call: TRBD1 (5 bases). In germline, CDR1 is SGHTA, CDR2 FQGTGA. Deletions cut 0 bases from V and 10 bases from J, with 12 bases between. This CDR3 contains 13 residues. CDR3 loop: CASSLTGQGAAFF. The CDR3 nucleotides are TGTGCCAGCAGCTTAACGGGCCAGGGAGCAGCTTTCTTT.

This chain links TRBV2 with TRBJ1-1; perhaps TRBD1 as D (5 bases). The V gene's germline CDR1 is SNHLY and CDR2 FYNNEI. The V end was cut by 5 bases, the J end by 5 bases, with 12 bases between. The CDR3 contains 13 residues. The CDR3 sequence: CASSQGIWTEAFF. In nucleotides, the CDR3 is TGTGCCAGCAGTCAGGGAATTTGGACTGAAGCTTTCTTT. Full variable domain (outside the CDR3, taken from reference TRBV2 and TRBJ1-1): EPEVTQTPSHQVTQMGQEVILRCVPISNHLYFYWYRQILGQKVEFLVSFYNNEISEKSEIFDDQFSVERPDGSNFTLKIRSTKLEDSAMYFCASSQGIWTEAFFGQGTRLTVV.

This sequence joins TRBV7-2 and TRBJ1-1; D not certain. Germline lookup yields CDR1 SGHTA and CDR2 FQGNSA. Trimming stripped 2 bases from V and 6 bases from J, with 4 bases between. The CDR3 is made up of 11 amino acids. CDR3 loop: CASSLYSEAFF. The CDR3 bases are TGTGCCAGCAGCTTATATTCTGAAGCTTTCTTT.

The chain links TRBV7-3 to TRBJ2-5; TRBD2 aligns across 7 bases. This CDR3 comprises 15 residues. Germline V gives CDR1 SGHTA, CDR2 FQGTGA. With 2 bases clipped from V and 5 bases from J, the junction kept 8 bases outside the gene matches. The CDR3 is CASSLDGGSYETQYF. CDR3 DNA: TGTGCCAGCAGCTTAGATGGCGGGAGCTATGAGACCCAGTACTTC. Variable domain in full (rest from reference TRBV7-3 and TRBJ2-5): GAGVSQTPSNKVTEKGKYVELRCDPISGHTALYWYRQSLGQGPEFLIYFQGTGAADDSGLPNDRFFAVRPEGSVSTLKIQRTERGDSAVYLCASSLDGGSYETQYFGPGTRLLVL.

V and J are TRBV14 and TRBJ1-4, with D tentatively TRBD1 (5 bases). The V gene lost 0 bases and the J gene lost 5 bases, with 10 bases spanning the gap. CDR1 and CDR2 (germline): SGHDN, FVKESK. This CDR3 region has 15 residues. The CDR3 region is CASSQDGGKNEKLFF. The DNA for the CDR3 is TGTGCCAGCAGCCAAGACGGGGGGAAGAATGAAAAACTGTTTTTT.

This clone was counted a single time. The chain links TRBV7-2 to TRBJ1-2, with D perhaps matching TRBD1 (5 bases). The CDR3 contains 14 residues. Germline CDR1 and CDR2: SGHTA and FQGNSA. V shed 3 bases and J shed 8 bases, with 16 bases lying between them. The DNA for the CDR3 is TGTGCCAGCAGCTTCCGGGGCCCCAAGGAGGGCTACACCTTC. Translated, it gives CASSFRGPKEGYTF.

This chain links TRBV30 with TRBJ1-3, with D hard to call. The germline gives CDR1 GTSNPN, CDR2 SVGIG (reference sequence). The CDR3 loop spans 13 amino acids. The ends were cut back, 2 bases at V and 4 bases at J, with 9 bases in the middle. CDR3 in amino acids: CAWSKKAGNTIYF. Here the CDR3 DNA reads TGTGCCTGGAGTAAAAAAGCGGGAAACACCATATATTTT.

J is TRBJ2-7 and V is TRBV5-1, with D uncertain. V lost 2 bases, J lost 2 bases, and 8 bases lay in between. The length of the CDR3 is 13 residues. The germline V gene encodes CDR1 SGHRS and CDR2 YFSETQ. CDR3 loop: CASSFTSTYEQYF. The CDR3 DNA follows: TGCGCCAGCAGCTTTACCTCTACCTACGAGCAGTACTTC.

The rearrangement links TRBV2 to TRBJ2-3; possible D gene TRBD2, 5 bases. CDR1 and CDR2 from the germline V gene are SNHLY and FYNNEI. The CDR3 is 15 amino acids. V lost 6 bases and J lost 1, with 14 bases in between. In DNA form, the CDR3 reads TGTGCCAGCAGGCGGGCTAGCTATGGCACAGATACGCAGTATTTT. Translating it yields CASRRASYGTDTQYF.

This chain uses TRBV5-1 with TRBJ2-7, with D uncertain. In germline, CDR1 is SGHRS, CDR2 YFSETQ. This CDR3 is 16 amino acids long. Trimming cost V 0 bases and J 3 bases, with 16 bases left between them. The CDR3 region is CASSLVAGLSVYEQYF. The CDR3 DNA is TGCGCCAGCAGCTTGGTGGCCGGTCTCTCTGTCTACGAGCAGTACTTC. Based on the CDR3 plus reference TRBV5-1 and TRBJ2-7, the full variable domain is KAGVTQTPRYLIKTRGQQVTLSCSPISGHRSVSWYQQTPGQGLQFLFEYFSETQRNKGNFPGRFSGRQFSNSRSEMNVSTLELGDSALYLCASSLVAGLSVYEQYFGPGTRLTVT.

As regards this clone: One end of the junction is discordant with germline, which a read error may explain. The genes are TRBV2 and TRBJ2-3, with 10 bases identical to TRBD2. CDR1 and CDR2 (germline): SNHLY, FYNNEI. The CDR3 covers 14 residues. CDR3 loop: CASSEAGGTDTQYF. CDR3 nucleotides: TGTGCCAGCAGCGAAGCGGGAGGGACCGATACGCAGTATTTT.

This chain connects TRBV19 to TRBJ2-7, with 11 bases matching TRBD2. CDR1 and CDR2 from the germline V gene are LNHDA and SQIVND (reference sequence). V was clipped by 5 bases and J by 5 bases; unmatched bases: 8. The CDR3 extends over 15 amino acids. The CDR3 loop reads CASSYRGLAANEQYF. The CDR3, as DNA: TGTGCCAGTAGTTATCGGGGACTAGCGGCAAACGAGCAGTACTTC.

The genes are TRBV19 and TRBJ2-3; no definite D call. V was clipped by 5 bases and J by 1 base, with 4 bases between them. This CDR3 has 12 amino acids. CDR1 and CDR2 from the germline V gene are LNHDA and SQIVND (reference sequence). The CDR3 spells CASSHRTDTQYF. Here the CDR3 DNA reads TGTGCCAGTAGTCACCGCACAGATACGCAGTATTTT.

The chain employs TRBV2 and TRBJ1-6; no clear D gene. Per the germline V gene, CDR1 is SNHLY and CDR2 is FYNNEI. The CDR3 has 15 amino acids. V was pared by 1 base and J by 9 bases, with 13 bases between. The CDR3 nucleotides read TGTGCCAGCAGTGAAGAGAGGTGGATTTCTTCACCCCTCCACTTT. Protein sequence: CASSEERWISSPLHF.

The genes are TRBV10-3 and TRBJ2-3; either TRBD1 or TRBD2 may supply D (6 bases each). V was shortened by 4 bases and J by 4 bases, with 18 bases between the two germline ends. CDR1 is ENHRY, CDR2 SYGVKD, per germline. The CDR3 covers 16 residues. CDR3 DNA: TGTGCCATCAGTGGACACTCTCCCGGGGGCGCAGATACGCAGTATTTT. Encoded protein: CAISGHSPGGADTQYF.

This chain links TRBV11-2 with TRBJ1-1; no firm D call. V lost 5 bases to trimming and J lost 5 bases, with 15 bases between them. Germline-derived CDR1 and CDR2 are SGHAT and FQNNGV. CDR3 size: 14 residues. In nucleotides, the CDR3 is TGTGCCAGCAGCCCTCAATCTCTGGGGACTGAAGCTTTCTTT. Encoded protein: CASSPQSLGTEAFF.